The TCR beta chain described here comes from a study of regulatory T cells in long-lasting Graves disease (dated by TCRdb to about 2021). Turning to the overall study: Antithyroid drugs had been taken for less than 3 months by newly diagnosed Graves' disease patients. Patients with persistent Graves' disease were compared with patients with newly diagnosed Graves' disease using TCR sequencing and RNA sequencing of peripheral blood. The study was conducted in China and was registered as a clinical trial. A total of around 35 samples underwent TCR sequencing: about 13 from persistent and roughly 20 from newly diagnosed Graves' disease patients.

In this sample, this clonotype turned up many times. The specificity of this receptor is unknown. No much larger clonotype is one base removed from it; base qualities were not supplied. Beyond this particular receptor, the publication reports: The authors noted that the small sample size was a limitation that may lower accuracy. Preferential use of TRBV28, TRBJ1-2 and TRBJ2-5 was observed in persistent disease, whereas TRBV20-1 and TRBJ2-1 were favored in newly diagnosed disease. Lower TCR Shannon entropy and fewer highly expanded clones were observed in persistent Graves' disease patients than in newly diagnosed patients, which suggested clonal expansion. Sequencing and analysis were limited to the TCR beta chain. Because the primary lesion, thyroid tissue, could not be accessed, the study looked at peripheral blood alone. A larger number of public clonotypes was shared among persistent patients (about 2,700) than among newly diagnosed patients (approximately 1,000).

The time point label corresponds to: newly diagnosed GD, antithyroid drugs for less than 3 months. For both TCR sequencing and RNA sequencing, RNA was extracted from PBMCs using TRIzol. The diagnosis of Graves' disease followed American Thyroid Association guidelines. The patients came from an endocrinology department in Xi'an, China. Each patient gave about 8.1 milliliters of peripheral blood, collected in an EDTA anticoagulant tube. Ficoll Paque Plus density gradient separation was used to isolate PBMCs, and no further T cell sorting was done. An Agilent 2100 Bioanalyzer and agarose gel were used to assess RNA quality, and a NanoDrop 2000 was used to measure RNA concentration. Inclusive of the bounding cysteine and phenylalanine, the CDR3 is 13 residues long. This entry keeps only the CDR3 DNA: 39 bases, framed from base 1. From the germline V gene (reference sequence), CDR1 is GTSNPN and CDR2 is SVGIG. V is cut back by 3 bases and J by 4 bases, with 3 bases in the junction unmatched.

Libraries were constructed by multiplex PCR. Sequencing instrument: Illumina HiSeq 4000. To build TCR beta libraries, CDR3 regions were amplified by Arm-PCR using iRepertoire HTBI primers. Gel purification was performed on PCR products prior to sequencing. The authors' pipeline ran thus. A total of fewer than 70 TRBV and more than twelve TRBJ segments were identified across samples and were used for gene usage analysis of CDR3 amino acid clonotypes. Filtered high-quality paired reads were merged into contigs using COPE and FqMerger. Contigs were aligned with BLAST to IMGT TRBV, TRBD and TRBJ reference genes, and CDR3 was defined per IMGT. Any clonotype with a frequency above 0.1% was counted as a highly expanded clone. Repertoire diversity was measured by Shannon entropy, and V-J evenness by the Gini coefficient. Public clonotypes were defined as clonotypes shared by more than one individual. TCRdb ran its own pipeline on the public reads, namely fastp trimming at Q25 and MiXCR clone calling, and kept in-frame beta chains. Entries that share a CDR3 protein sequence are merged under the most common genes and DNA. The V and J calls follow TCRdb's processing rather than the paper's. The sample records 540,000 or so distinct CDR3 sequences, approximately 13% of which are singletons. The leading ten clones occupy 10% of the sample.

These records were also assigned to another study, of T cells in Graves' hyperthyroidism and ophthalmopathy. As the second paper documents: A patient counted as having stable Graves' hyperthyroidism if no progression to ophthalmopathy occurred over 18 months of follow-up. Hyperthyroidism patients were aged 18 to 65 years and newly diagnosed, with disease duration of less than 2 months. The study excluded patients with uncontrolled infections, other autoimmune diseases, pregnancy or lactation. Clinical symptoms, serum thyroxine and TRAb, thyroid ultrasound, and orbital computed tomography formed the basis for the diagnoses. A first-round RT-PCR of the TCR CDR3 used the HTBI primer set with the Qiagen OneStep RT-PCR kit. Most expanded thyroid clonotypes (frequency above 0.001) were also detected in blood, a finding suggesting that blood repertoires may reflect thyroid immune responses. A 13 V-J signature model separated ophthalmopathy from stable hyperthyroidism, with around 90% sensitivity and just under 84% specificity in cross-validation and 80%/75% in testing. In validation, progression to ophthalmopathy was predicted by the model with roughly 71% sensitivity and nearly 75% specificity, a median of approximately 7.1 months before onset. A discovery cohort of about 100 patients, approximately 45 with Graves' ophthalmopathy and over 55 with stable Graves' hyperthyroidism, was used to find distinguishing TCR V-J signatures. Prospective prediction of ophthalmopathy was tested in an independent validation cohort consisting of some 18 hyperthyroidism patients and around 16 patients who later progressed to ophthalmopathy. For training and testing, the 80 to 100 patients in the discovery cohort were randomly divided in a 7:3 ratio. The study also compared thyroid tissue and blood T-cell repertoires from a handful of Graves' hyperthyroidism patients. After sampling, hyperthyroidism patients received methimazole starting at 30 mg daily, and ophthalmopathy patients received high-dose intravenous methylprednisolone. The libraries were constructed in a second round of multiplex PCR and then size-selected and purified. Sequencing of the libraries was done on an Illumina HiSeq2000 using paired-end 100 bp reads. Raw data were processed with SOAPnuke, discarding reads with adapters, uncalled bases, mean Phred below 15, or no exact constant-primer or identifier match. High-quality paired reads were merged using COPE v1.2.5, and each unique nucleotide sequence was defined as a clonotype. MiTCR v1.1 was used to align the clonotypes against IMGT TRBV, TRBD and TRBJ reference segments. Analysis was restricted to V-J combinations with a frequency above 0.0001, which covered about 99% of repertoires. The TCS score was defined as the ratio of F50 (clonal expansion) to E x V (chaos), calculated using BLOSUM62-based TCRdist between CDR3 peptides within each V-J. Welch's t-statistics and random forest reduced fewer than 550 V-J features to 13, which were used in a naive Bayes classifier (R e1071). Sample size was not statistically predetermined, and blinding of investigators to group allocation was not performed. The paper describes TCR Vbeta CDR3 sequencing of 140 or so peripheral blood samples, made up of roughly 40 ophthalmopathy patients, approximately 76 hyperthyroidism patients and 17 progressor patients.

The sequencing used peripheral blood mononuclear cells (PBMCs), collected at new diagnosis, from a patient treated with antithyroid drugs. The sequence derives from a man aged 25-45 years with Graves disease. Donor details come from another sample of the same person, matched by shared clones. The sequence joins TRBV30 to TRBJ1-1, and TRBD1 aligns with 9 junction nucleotides. The CDR3 here reads CAWSWGQGTEAFF. At the DNA level, the sequence is TGTGCCTGGAGCTGGGGACAGGGCACTGAAGCTTTCTTT.